Listed here are 10 T cell receptor beta chains from one sample, sequenced in a study of identical twins. From the 5' RACE reads, TCRdb called clonotypes with MiXCR, one entry per CDR3 protein. The sample lists around 490,000 distinct CDR3 sequences, 13% to 15% seen once, with about 0.4% in the top ten. These data also featured in a second study, about yellow fever vaccine responses in identical twins.

What was sequenced was CD4+ T cells sorted from blood. The receptor source for this set is a woman between 18 and 30 years old in good health.

The rearrangement links TRBV24-1 to TRBJ2-3, with a weak D call TRBD2 (6 bases). CDR1 and CDR2 from the germline V gene are KGHDR and SFDVKD. V was pared by 6 bases and J by 1 base, with 16 bases between. The CDR3 sequence is 16 residues long. In DNA form, the CDR3 reads TGTGCCACCAGTCCAGCGGGCGGGCCCCGCACAGATACGCAGTATTTT. Translating it yields CATSPAGGPRTDTQYF.

This clonotype was observed a handful of times. The chain is built from TRBV3-1 and TRBJ2-1; 7 nucleotides match TRBD2. Per germline, CDR1 LGHDT and CDR2 YNNKEL (reference sequence). This CDR3 has 15 amino acids. Trimming removed 4 bases from V and 3 bases from J; junction bases left unmatched: 6. CDR3 DNA: TGTGCCAGCAGCCCTAGACTAGCACACTACAATGAGCAGTTCTTC. Translating gives CASSPRLAHYNEQFF.

The DNA of the CDR3 is TGTGCCAGCAGTACGGGACAGGTGAACTCCTACGTGCAGTACGTC. Its protein product is CASSTGQVNSYVQYV. This sequence joins TRBV28 and TRBJ2-7, with TRBD1 matching over 8 bases. Germline CDR1 and CDR2: MDHEN and SYDVKM. The CDR3 loop spans 15 amino acids.

The table lists this clonotype with a few counts. This chain links TRBV6-1 with TRBJ2-2, with 13 bases that match TRBD2. V gave up 7 bases and J gave up 6 bases; unmatched junction bases: 8. Germline lookup yields CDR1 MNHNS and CDR2 SASEGT. CDR3 length: 16 amino acids. The CDR3 reads CASNQGTSGIAGELFF. The CDR3, as DNA: TGTGCCAGCAACCAAGGGACTAGCGGGATTGCCGGGGAGCTGTTTTTT.

In its sample, this clonotype was seen a few times. The V and J genes are TRBV3-1 and TRBJ2-1; no clear D gene. V lost 0 bases and J 0 bases, leaving 12 bases between the germline ends. The CDR3 length is 17 residues. CDR1 and CDR2 (germline): LGHDT, YNNKEL (reference sequence). The CDR3 region is CASSQESLSSSYNEQFF. CDR3 bases: TGTGCCAGCAGCCAAGAGAGTCTGTCGAGCTCCTACAATGAGCAGTTCTTC.

This sequence joins TRBV10-3 and TRBJ2-3; 9 nucleotides line up with TRBD2. Germline-derived CDR1 and CDR2 are ENHRY and SYGVKD. The CDR3 is 16 residues long. V was clipped by 10 bases and J by 1 base; unmatched bases: 12. The CDR3 loop is CATALEAGGRTDTQYF. The CDR3 nucleotides are TGTGCCACCGCCTTAGAAGCGGGGGGACGCACAGATACGCAGTATTTT.

The chain has TRBV6-1 and TRBJ2-7; the D is unclear. CDR3 length: 14 amino acids. Germline CDR1 is MNHNS and CDR2 is SASEGT. The V gene lost 8 bases and the J gene lost 4 bases, with 18 bases spanning the gap. This CDR3 is CASGLIRQRYEQYF. The CDR3 coding sequence is TGTGCCAGCGGCCTCATAAGGCAGCGTTACGAGCAGTACTTC.

This clonotype was observed a few times. This chain connects TRBV20-1 to TRBJ2-1; TRBD2 aligns across 11 bases. Trimming at V came to 6 bases and at J to 5 bases, leaving 6 bases not matched to a gene. Germline-derived CDR1 and CDR2 are DFQATT and SNEGSKA (reference sequence). This CDR3 spans 14 amino acids. The CDR3 region has the DNA TGCAGTGCAAAGGGACTAGCGGCCAACAATGAGCAGTTCTTC. It codes for CSAKGLAANNEQFF.

The chain combines TRBV5-1 with TRBJ2-1; 10 nucleotides align to TRBD1. J was trimmed by 9 bases and V by 3 bases; bases with no gene match: 3. Germline assignment: CDR1 SGHRS and CDR2 YFSETQ. The CDR3 consists of 13 residues. The CDR3 sequence: CASSWGTGAEQFF. DNA of the CDR3: TGCGCCAGCAGCTGGGGGACAGGGGCTGAGCAGTTCTTC.

This clonotype was seen ten or more times. The V gene is TRBV7-2, the J gene TRBJ2-3, with a tentative D call TRBD1 (5 bases). Between the trimmed V and J ends, which lost 4 bases and 3 bases, there was a span of 8 bases. This CDR3 comprises 13 residues. Germline values: CDR1 SGHTA, CDR2 FQGNSA. The chain's CDR3 is CASSYKGTDTQYF. The DNA of the CDR3 is TGTGCCAGCAGCTATAAGGGGACAGATACGCAGTATTTT.